One and the same sample provided the 9 T cell receptor beta chains below, sequenced in a study of blood T cell repertoires in COVID-19. The protocol was immunoSEQ multiplex PCR, while the TCRdb copy is restricted to in-frame clones and leaves out a portion. This repertoire shows approximately 170,000 clones, roughly 80% found once; its top ten account for under 4.5%. The sequenced material came from PBMCs or T cells enriched from blood (not recorded which). These receptors originate from a woman between 45 and 65 years old who had recovered from COVID-19.

The chain is built from TRBV6-6 and TRBJ1-1, with D tentatively TRBD1 (6 bases). The CDR3 has 17 residues. V lost 5 bases and J 0 bases, leaving 19 bases between the germline ends. Germline CDR1 is MNHNY and CDR2 is SVGAGI (reference sequence). The CDR3 coding sequence is TGTGCCAGCAGTCCGCACCCGACAGGAGCCATGAACACTGAAGCTTTCTTT. Its protein is CASSPHPTGAMNTEAFF.

This chain joins TRBV30 and TRBJ2-7; 7 bases agree with TRBD2. The V gene's germline CDR1 is GTSNPN and CDR2 SVGIG (reference sequence). CDR3 length: 12 residues. The junction had 0 bases not matched to a gene; V was cut back by 0 bases and J by 4 bases. The CDR3 reads CAWSVGGYEQYV. In nucleotides, the CDR3 is TGTGCCTGGAGTGTGGGGGGGTACGAGCAGTACGTC.

The chain is built from TRBV2 and TRBJ2-4; no definite D call. V was clipped by 3 bases and J by 0 bases, with 9 bases between them. CDR3 length equals 15 residues. Germline values: CDR1 SNHLY, CDR2 FYNNEI. The CDR3 DNA sequence: TGTGCCAGCAGTGATGTAAGACTAGCCAAAAACATTCAGTACTTC. Translation: CASSDVRLAKNIQYF.

This clone was detected a few times. The chain employs TRBV9 and TRBJ1-1; possibly TRBD1 for D (5 bases). Germline lookup yields CDR1 SGDLS and CDR2 YYNGEE. The CDR3 covers 13 residues. V dropped 2 bases and J dropped 7 bases, with 12 bases sitting between them. The CDR3 DNA reads as TGTGCCAGCAGCGTTAGGGGCCGAGATGAAGCTTTCTTT. This codes for CASSVRGRDEAFF.

The V and J genes are TRBV28 and TRBJ2-3; 15 nucleotides agree with TRBD2. The germline V gene has CDR1 MDHEN and CDR2 SYDVKM. The ends lost 3 bases at V and 7 bases at J; junction bases unmatched: 5. This CDR3 spans 16 amino acids. CDR3 DNA: TGTGCCAGCAGTTTGTGGACTAGCGGGGGGGGTTATACGCAGTATTTT. Amino acids: CASSLWTSGGGYTQYF.

V and J are TRBV4-1 and TRBJ1-6; D gene uncertain. Per germline, CDR1 MGHRA and CDR2 YSYEKL. The CDR3 has 13 amino acids. Trimming cost V 0 bases and J 6 bases, with 3 bases left between them. The CDR3 is CASSQDSNSPLHF. In DNA, the CDR3 is TGCGCCAGCAGCCAAGATAGTAATTCACCCCTCCACTTT.

This chain links TRBV12-3 or TRBV12-4 with TRBJ1-1; D not resolved. This CDR3 is built from 13 residues. Deletions cut 3 bases from V and 3 bases from J, with 8 bases between. CDR3 sequence reads: CASSFAGDTEAFF. In DNA, the CDR3 is TGTGCCAGCAGTTTTGCCGGGGACACTGAAGCTTTCTTT.

This clone appeared once. V gene TRBV18 combines with J gene TRBJ1-4; D ambiguous. The CDR3 is 15 amino acids. Germline CDR1 is KGHSH and CDR2 is LQKENI. V was cut by 6 bases and J by 1 base, with 12 bases left in between. CDR3 nucleotide sequence: TGTGCCAGCTCTTCCGCCCCAGGAACTAATGAAAAACTGTTTTTT. This encodes CASSSAPGTNEKLFF.

This sequence joins TRBV7-9 and TRBJ1-2; 8 bases map to TRBD1. After removal of 0 bases from V and 4 bases from J, the junction contained 7 bases not matched to a gene. CDR3 length: 16 residues. The germline CDR1 and CDR2 sequences are SEHNR and FQNEAQ (reference sequence). The CDR3 protein is CASSLATGGNSYGYTF. As DNA, the CDR3 is TGTGCCAGCAGCTTAGCTACAGGGGGGAACTCCTATGGCTACACCTTC.